This T cell receptor (beta chain) came from a study of T cells in localized non-small cell lung cancer. Findings of the study overall: In adjacent lung, a median around 50 of the top 100 tumor clones were found. Sequencing was limited to one tumor region, leaving the possibility of heterogeneity open. Of the tissues analyzed, uninvolved adjacent lung showed maximal T cell clonality, greater than tumor. Greater blood T cell density accompanied longer overall survival.

Germline V CDR1 and CDR2: ENHRY, SYGVKD. This CDR3 has 15 residues. Trimming took 0 bases from V and 1 from J, leaving 9 bases between them. In its sample, this clone was seen a few times. Its antigen is not known. Sequenced by immunoSEQ multiplex PCR; TCRdb stores in-frame clones only, minus some. The table lists tens of thousands of clones, about 82% of them singletons. The source material was peripheral blood, sampled before any cancer treatment. The sequence was obtained from a male donor aged 60 or over with stage III squamous cell lung carcinoma. The chain joins TRBV10-3 to TRBJ1-1; the D gene is possibly TRBD1 (5 bases). CDR3 loop: CAISESGQRNTEAFF. In DNA, the CDR3 is TGTGCCATCAGTGAGTCAGGACAAAGGAACACTGAAGCTTTCTTT.